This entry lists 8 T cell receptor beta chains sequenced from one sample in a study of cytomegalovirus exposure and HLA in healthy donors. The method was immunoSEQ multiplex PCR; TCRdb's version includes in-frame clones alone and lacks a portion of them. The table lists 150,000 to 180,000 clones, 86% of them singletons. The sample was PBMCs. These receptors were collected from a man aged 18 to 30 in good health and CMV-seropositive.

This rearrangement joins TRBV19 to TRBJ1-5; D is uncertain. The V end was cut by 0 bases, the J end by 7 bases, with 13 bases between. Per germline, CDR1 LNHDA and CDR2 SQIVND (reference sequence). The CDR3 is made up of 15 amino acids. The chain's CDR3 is CASSIDGSLGQPQHF. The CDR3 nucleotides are TGTGCCAGTAGTATAGACGGCAGTTTGGGCCAGCCCCAGCATTTT.

CDR3 nucleotides: TGTGCCAGCAGCCTCGACTCTCAAGAGACCCAGTACTTC. Amino acid sequence: CASSLDSQETQYF. This chain connects TRBV7-2 to TRBJ2-5; no definite D call. The CDR3 spans 13 residues. Trimming removed 5 bases at V and 2 bases at J, with 9 bases between. Germline V gene sequence: CDR1 SGHTA, CDR2 FQGNSA.

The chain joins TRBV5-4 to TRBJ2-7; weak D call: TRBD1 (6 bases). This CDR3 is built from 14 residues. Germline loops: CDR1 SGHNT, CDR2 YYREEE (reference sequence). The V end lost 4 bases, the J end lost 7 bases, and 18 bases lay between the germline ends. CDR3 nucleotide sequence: TGTGCCAGCAGCCCCCGTGACAGGTCGGAGGAGCAGTACTTC. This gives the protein CASSPRDRSEEQYF.

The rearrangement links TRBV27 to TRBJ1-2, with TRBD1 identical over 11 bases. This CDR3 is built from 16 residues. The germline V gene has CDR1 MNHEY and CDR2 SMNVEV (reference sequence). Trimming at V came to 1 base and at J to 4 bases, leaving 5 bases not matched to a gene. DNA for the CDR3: TGTGCCAGCAGTTTATTCCGGACAGGGGGCAGCTATGGCTACACCTTC. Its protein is CASSLFRTGGSYGYTF.

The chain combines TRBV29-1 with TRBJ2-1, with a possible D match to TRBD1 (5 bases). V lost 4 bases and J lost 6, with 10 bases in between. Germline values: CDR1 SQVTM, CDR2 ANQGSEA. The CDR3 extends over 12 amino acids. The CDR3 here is CSVAMGPNEQFF. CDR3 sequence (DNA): TGCAGCGTTGCTATGGGGCCCAATGAGCAGTTCTTC.

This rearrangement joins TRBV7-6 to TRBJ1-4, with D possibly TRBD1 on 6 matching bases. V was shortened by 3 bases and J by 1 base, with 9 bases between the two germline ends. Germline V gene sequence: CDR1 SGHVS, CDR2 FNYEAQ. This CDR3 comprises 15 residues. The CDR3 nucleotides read TGTGCCAGCAGCTTCCTGGACAGAACTAATGAAAAACTGTTTTTT. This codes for CASSFLDRTNEKLFF.

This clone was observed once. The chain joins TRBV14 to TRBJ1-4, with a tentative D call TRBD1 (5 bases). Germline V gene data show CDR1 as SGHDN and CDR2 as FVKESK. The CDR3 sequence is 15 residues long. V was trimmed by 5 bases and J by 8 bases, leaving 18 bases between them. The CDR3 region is CASSSQDGIGEKLFF. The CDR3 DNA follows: TGTGCCAGCAGCTCACAGGATGGGATCGGGGAAAAACTGTTTTTT.

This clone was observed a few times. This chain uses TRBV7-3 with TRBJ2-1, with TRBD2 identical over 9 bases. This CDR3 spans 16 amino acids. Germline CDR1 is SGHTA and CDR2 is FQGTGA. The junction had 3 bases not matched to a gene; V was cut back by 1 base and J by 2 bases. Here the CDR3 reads CASSLMASGTYNEQFF. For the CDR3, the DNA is TGTGCCAGCAGCTTAATGGCTAGCGGGACCTACAATGAGCAGTTCTTC.